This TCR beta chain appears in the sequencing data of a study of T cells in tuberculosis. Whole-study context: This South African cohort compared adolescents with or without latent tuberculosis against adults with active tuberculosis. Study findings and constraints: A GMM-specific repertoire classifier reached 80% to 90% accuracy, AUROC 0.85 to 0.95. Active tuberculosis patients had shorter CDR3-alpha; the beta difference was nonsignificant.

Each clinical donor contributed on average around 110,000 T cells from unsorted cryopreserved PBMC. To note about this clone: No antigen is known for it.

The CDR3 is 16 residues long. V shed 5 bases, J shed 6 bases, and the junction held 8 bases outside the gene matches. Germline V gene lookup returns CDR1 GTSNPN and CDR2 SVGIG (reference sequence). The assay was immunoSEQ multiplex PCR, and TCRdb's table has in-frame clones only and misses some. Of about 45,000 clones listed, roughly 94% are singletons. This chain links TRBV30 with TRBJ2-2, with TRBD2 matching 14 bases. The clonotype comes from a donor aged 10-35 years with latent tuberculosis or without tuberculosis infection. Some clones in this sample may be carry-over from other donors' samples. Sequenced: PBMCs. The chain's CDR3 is CAWDGTSGSQPGELFF. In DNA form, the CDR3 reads TGTGCCTGGGACGGGACTAGCGGGAGTCAGCCCGGGGAGCTGTTTTTT.